This T cell receptor beta chain was documented in a study of shared clonotypes between healthy human individuals. The protocol was immunoSEQ multiplex PCR, while the TCRdb copy is restricted to in-frame clones and leaves out a portion. This sample has 950,000 to 1,300,000 clones, with 75% found just once. The CDR3 is 16 residues long. Trimming cost V 5 bases and J 5 bases; bases outside gene matches: 12. CDR1 is SGHTA and CDR2 is FQGNSA in the germline V gene. The clonotype was recovered from a man between 18 and 29 years old in good health. The V call is TRBV7-2, the J call TRBJ2-1; TRBD2 matches 7 bases. The sequenced material came from memory CD4+ T cells sorted from blood. Stated subset: CD45RA-negative fraction. CDR3 sequence: CASSKGGRELHNEQFF. CDR3 sequence (DNA): TGTGCCAGCAGCAAGGGCGGGCGGGAGTTGCACAATGAGCAGTTCTTC.